This paragraph covers one TCR beta chain sequence. From germline, CDR1 is ENHRY and CDR2 SYGVKD. The CDR3 length is 12 residues. V was trimmed by 2 bases and J by 4 bases, leaving 5 bases between them. Clones were read by immunoSEQ multiplex PCR, and TCRdb kept only the in-frame ones, dropping some. This table has fewer than 150,000 clones, 90% appearing once. The record originates from a study of T cell responses to AZD1222 COVID-19 vaccine. The chain links TRBV10-3 to TRBJ2-5; no clear D gene. This sample comprised peripheral blood, obtained on day 0 of AZD1222 vaccination. This TCR was recovered from an adult in good health. DNA for the CDR3: TGTGCCATCAGTGAGGGCTTAGAGACCCAGTACTTC. Its protein product is CAISEGLETQYF.